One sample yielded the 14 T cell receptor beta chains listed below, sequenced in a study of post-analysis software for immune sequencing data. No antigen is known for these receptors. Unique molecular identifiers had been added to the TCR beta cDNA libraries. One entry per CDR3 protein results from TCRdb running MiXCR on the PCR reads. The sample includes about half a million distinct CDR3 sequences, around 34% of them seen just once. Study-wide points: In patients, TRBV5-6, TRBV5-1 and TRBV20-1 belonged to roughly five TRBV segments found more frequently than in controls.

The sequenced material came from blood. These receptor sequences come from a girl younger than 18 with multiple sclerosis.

The DNA for the CDR3 is TGTGCCAGCAGCTTCGGCCAAGATCAGACCCAGTACTTC. Translating it yields CASSFGQDQTQYF. V gene TRBV7-3 combines with J gene TRBJ2-5; D gene uncertain. Trimming pared 3 bases from V and 6 bases from J, leaving 11 bases between. This CDR3 is 13 amino acids long. Germline-derived CDR1 and CDR2 are SGHTA and FQGTGA.

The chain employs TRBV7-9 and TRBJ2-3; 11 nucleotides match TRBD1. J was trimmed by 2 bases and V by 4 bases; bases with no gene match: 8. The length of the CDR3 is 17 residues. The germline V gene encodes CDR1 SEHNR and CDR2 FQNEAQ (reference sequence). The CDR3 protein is CASSSRTGGRTTDTQYF. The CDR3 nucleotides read TGTGCCAGCAGCTCCCGGACAGGGGGCCGGACCACAGATACGCAGTATTTT.

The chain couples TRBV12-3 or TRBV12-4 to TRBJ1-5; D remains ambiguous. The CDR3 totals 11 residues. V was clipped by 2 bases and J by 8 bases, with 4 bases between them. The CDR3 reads CASSLSEPQHF. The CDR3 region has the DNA TGTGCCAGCAGTTTATCCGAGCCCCAGCATTTT.

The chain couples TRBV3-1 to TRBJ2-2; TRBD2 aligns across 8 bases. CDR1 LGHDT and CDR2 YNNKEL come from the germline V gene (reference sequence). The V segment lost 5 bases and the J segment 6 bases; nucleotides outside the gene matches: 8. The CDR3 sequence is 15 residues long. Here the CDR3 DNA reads TGTGCCAGCAGCGGTGCTGCGACTAGCGCCGGGGAGCTGTTTTTT. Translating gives CASSGAATSAGELFF.

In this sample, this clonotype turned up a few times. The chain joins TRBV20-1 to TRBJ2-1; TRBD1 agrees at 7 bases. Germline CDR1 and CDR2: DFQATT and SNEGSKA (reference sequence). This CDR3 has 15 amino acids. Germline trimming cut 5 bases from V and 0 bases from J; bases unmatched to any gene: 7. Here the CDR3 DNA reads TGCAGTGCTGAGACAGGGCGAAGCTCCTACAATGAGCAGTTCTTC. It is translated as CSAETGRSSYNEQFF.

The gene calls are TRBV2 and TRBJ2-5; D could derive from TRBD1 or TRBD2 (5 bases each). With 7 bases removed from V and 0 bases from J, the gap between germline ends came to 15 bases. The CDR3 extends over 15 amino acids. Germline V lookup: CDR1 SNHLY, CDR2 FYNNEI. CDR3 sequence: CASTGGSGYQETQYF. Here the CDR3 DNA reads TGTGCCAGCACTGGGGGTTCGGGGTACCAAGAGACCCAGTACTTC.

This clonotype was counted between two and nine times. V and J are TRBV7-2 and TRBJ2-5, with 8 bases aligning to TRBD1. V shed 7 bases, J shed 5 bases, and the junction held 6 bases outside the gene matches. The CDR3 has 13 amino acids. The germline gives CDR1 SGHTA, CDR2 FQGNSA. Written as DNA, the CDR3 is TGTGCCAGCACAAGAAGACAGGGGGAGACCCAGTACTTC. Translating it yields CASTRRQGETQYF.

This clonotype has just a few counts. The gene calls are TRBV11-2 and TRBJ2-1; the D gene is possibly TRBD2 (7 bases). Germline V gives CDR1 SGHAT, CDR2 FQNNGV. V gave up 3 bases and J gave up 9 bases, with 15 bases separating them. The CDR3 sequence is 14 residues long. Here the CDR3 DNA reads TGTGCCAGCAGCTTTGGGGGGGGCGGAAGTGAGCAGTTCTTC. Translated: CASSFGGGGSEQFF.

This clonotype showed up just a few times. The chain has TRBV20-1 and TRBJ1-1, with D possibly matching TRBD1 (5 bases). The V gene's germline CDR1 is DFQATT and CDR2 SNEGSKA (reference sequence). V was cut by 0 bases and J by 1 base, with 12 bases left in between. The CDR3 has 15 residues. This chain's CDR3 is CSARDLKQGNTEAFF. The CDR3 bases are TGCAGTGCTAGAGATTTGAAGCAGGGGAACACTGAAGCTTTCTTT.

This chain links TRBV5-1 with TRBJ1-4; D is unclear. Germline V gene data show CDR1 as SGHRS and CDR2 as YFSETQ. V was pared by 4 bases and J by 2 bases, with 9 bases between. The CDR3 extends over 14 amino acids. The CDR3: CASSTGRTNEKLFF. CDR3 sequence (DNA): TGCGCCAGCAGCACCGGTAGGACTAATGAAAAACTGTTTTTT.

CDR3 in amino acids: CASSQGGTSGVTQYF. In nucleotides, the CDR3 is TGTGCCAGCAGCCAGGGGGGGACTAGCGGGGTTACGCAGTATTTT. This chain links TRBV4-2 with TRBJ2-3, with TRBD2 matching 13 bases. V shed 3 bases and J 8 bases; nucleotides not matched to a gene: 5. CDR3 size: 15 residues. CDR1 LGHNA and CDR2 YNFKEQ come from the germline V gene.

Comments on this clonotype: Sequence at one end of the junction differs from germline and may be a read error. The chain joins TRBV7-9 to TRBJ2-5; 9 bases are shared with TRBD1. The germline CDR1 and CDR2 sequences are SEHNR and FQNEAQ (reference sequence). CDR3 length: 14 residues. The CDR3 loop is CASSPRDRAYAQYF. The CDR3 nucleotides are TGCGCCAGCAGCCCCAGGGACAGGGCGTACGCGCAGTACTTC.

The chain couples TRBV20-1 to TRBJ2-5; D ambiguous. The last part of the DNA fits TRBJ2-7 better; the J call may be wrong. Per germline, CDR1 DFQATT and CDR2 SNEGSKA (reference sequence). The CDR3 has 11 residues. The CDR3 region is CSARSLPEQYF. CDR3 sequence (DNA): TGCAGTGCTAGATCATTGCCCGAGCAGTACTTC.

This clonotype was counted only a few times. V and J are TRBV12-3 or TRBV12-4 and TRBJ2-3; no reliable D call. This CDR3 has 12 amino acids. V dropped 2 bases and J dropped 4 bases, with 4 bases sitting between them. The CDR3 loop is CASSLTSDTQYF. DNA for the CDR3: TGTGCCAGCAGTTTAACTTCAGATACGCAGTATTTT.